This TCR beta chain is drawn from a study of Ad26.COV2.S vaccination and SARS-CoV-2 variants. On the study more broadly: Dosing was one shot or two shots 56 days apart. Study observations and caveats: Non-spike TCR breadth did not differ much between vaccine and placebo recipients. Measurements of TCR breadth and depth may have given underestimates of the total T cell responses. Reported findings describe substantial breadth in spike-specific CD8+ and CD4+ T cell responses following vaccination.

TCRdb's table, derived via immunoSEQ multiplex PCR, lists solely in-frame clones and lacks some. Among about 350,000 clones listed, 80% to 90% were seen once. About this clone: Its matching antigen is unknown.

As to treatment: around 19 received Ad26.COV2.S at low or high dose, single or two shots; 5 received placebo; per-sample allocation not given. On day 63 after the first injection, vaccine and placebo recipients gave samples. CDR3 length: 16 residues. Germline V gene lookup returns CDR1 SGHTA and CDR2 FQGTGA. Trimming pared 1 base from V and 0 bases from J, leaving 7 bases between. The chain employs TRBV7-3 and TRBJ1-6; D unclear. The source of this sequence is a person between 18 and 65 years old who received the Ad26.COV2.S COVID-19 vaccine or a placebo. The sample consisted of peripheral blood, taken in a trial of Ad26.COV2.S vaccine versus placebo. The CDR3 nucleotides read TGTGCCAGCAGCTTAATGGGGAACTCCTATAATTCACCCCTCCACTTT. Translated: CASSLMGNSYNSPLHF.